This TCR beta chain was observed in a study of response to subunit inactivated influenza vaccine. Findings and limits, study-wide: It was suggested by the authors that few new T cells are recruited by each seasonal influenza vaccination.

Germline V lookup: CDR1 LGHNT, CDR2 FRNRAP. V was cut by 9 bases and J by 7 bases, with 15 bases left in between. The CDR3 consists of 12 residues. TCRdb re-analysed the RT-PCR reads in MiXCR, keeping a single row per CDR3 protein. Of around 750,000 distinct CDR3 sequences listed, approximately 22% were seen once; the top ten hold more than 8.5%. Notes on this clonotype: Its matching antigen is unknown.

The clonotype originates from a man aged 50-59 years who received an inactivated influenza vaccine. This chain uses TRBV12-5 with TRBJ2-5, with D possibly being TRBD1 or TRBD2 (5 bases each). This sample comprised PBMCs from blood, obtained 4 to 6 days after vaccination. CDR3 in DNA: TGTGCTAGCGGTCCGGGGCCCAGGACCCAGTACTTC. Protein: CASGPGPRTQYF.